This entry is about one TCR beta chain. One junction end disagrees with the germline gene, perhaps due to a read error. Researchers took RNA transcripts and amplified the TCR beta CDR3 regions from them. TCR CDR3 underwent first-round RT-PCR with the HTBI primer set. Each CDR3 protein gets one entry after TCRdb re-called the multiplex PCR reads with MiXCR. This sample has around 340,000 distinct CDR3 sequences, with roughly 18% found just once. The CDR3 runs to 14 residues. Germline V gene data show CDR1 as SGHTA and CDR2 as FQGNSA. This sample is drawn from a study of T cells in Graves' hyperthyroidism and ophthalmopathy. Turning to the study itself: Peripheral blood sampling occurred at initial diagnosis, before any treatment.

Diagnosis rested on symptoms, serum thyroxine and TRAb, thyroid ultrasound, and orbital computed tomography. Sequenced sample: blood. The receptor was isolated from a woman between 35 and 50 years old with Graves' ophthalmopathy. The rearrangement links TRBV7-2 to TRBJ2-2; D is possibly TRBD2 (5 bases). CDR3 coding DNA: TGTGCCAGCAGCCCTCTAGGGAACACCGGGGAGCTGTCTTTT. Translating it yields CASSPLGNTGELSF. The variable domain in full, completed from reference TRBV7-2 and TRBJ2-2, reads GAGVSQSPSNKVTEKGKDVELRCDPISGHTALYWYRQSLGQGLEFLIYFQGNSAPDKSGLPSDRFSAERTGGSVSTLTIQRTQQEDSAVYLCASSPLGNTGELSFGEGSRLTVL.